The 2 T cell receptor beta chains presented below share a single source sample, sequenced in a study of T-cell memory formation after mild COVID-19. TCRdb re-derived calls from the 5' RACE reads in MiXCR, one entry per CDR3 protein. The sample gives a few hundred thousand distinct CDR3 sequences, roughly 15% of which show up once; roughly a fifth is in the top ten. Sequencing input: PBMCs or a T cell subset sorted from them (not recorded which). The receptors stem from a man between 18 and 35 years old who had mild COVID-19 (a few samples of this study predate the infection). Cell type and time point are not known.

In this sample, this clonotype turned up a few times. J is TRBJ1-2 and V is TRBV7-9, with 10 positions matching TRBD1. Trimming at V came to 5 bases and at J to 2 bases, leaving 8 bases not matched to a gene. Germline V CDR1 and CDR2: SEHNR, FQNEAQ (reference sequence). CDR3 size: 16 residues. CDR3 bases: TGTGCCAGCAGCCACCCCTGGACAGGGGGAAACTATGGCTACACCTTC. Translation gives CASSHPWTGGNYGYTF.

The chain couples TRBV7-2 to TRBJ1-2, with D uncertain. Trimming shortened V by 1 base and J by 6 bases, and 9 bases separated the two germline ends. CDR3 length equals 13 residues. From germline, CDR1 is SGHTA and CDR2 FQGNSA. The CDR3 reads CASSLERTNGYTF. The CDR3 DNA sequence: TGTGCCAGCAGCTTAGAAAGGACCAATGGCTACACCTTC.